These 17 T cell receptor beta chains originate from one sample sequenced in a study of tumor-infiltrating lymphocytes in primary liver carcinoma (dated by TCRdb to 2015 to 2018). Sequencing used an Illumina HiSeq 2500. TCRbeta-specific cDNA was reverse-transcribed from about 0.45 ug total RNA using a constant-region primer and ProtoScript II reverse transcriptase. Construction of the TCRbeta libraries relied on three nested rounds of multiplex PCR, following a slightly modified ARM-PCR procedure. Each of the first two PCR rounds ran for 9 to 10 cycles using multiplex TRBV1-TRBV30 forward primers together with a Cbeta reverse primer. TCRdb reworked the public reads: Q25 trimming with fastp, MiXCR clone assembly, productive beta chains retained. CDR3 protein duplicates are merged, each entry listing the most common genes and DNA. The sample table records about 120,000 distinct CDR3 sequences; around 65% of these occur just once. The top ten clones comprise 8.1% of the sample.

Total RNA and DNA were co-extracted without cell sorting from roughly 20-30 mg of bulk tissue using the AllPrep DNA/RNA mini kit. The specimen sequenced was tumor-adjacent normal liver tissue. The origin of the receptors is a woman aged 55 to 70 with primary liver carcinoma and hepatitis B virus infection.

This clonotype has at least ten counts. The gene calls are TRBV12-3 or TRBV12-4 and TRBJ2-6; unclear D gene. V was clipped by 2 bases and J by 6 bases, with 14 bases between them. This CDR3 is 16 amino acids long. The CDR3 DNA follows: TGTGCCAGCAGTTTATACAAGGCCGTAAAGGCCAACGTCCTGACTTTC. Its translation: CASSLYKAVKANVLTF.

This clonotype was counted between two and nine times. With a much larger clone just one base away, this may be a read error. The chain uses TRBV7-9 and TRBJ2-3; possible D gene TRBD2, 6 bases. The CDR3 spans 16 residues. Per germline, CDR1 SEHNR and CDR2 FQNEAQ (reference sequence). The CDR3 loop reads CASSLRAGTSTVTQYF. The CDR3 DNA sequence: TGTGCCAGCAGCTTAAGAGCGGGCACAAGCACAGTTACGCAGTATTTT.

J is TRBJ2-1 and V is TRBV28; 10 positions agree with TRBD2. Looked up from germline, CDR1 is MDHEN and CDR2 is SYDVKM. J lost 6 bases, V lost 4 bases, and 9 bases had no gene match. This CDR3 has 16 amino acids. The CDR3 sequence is CASSSLSGREFNEQFF. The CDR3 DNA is TGTGCCAGCAGTTCCCTCAGCGGGAGGGAGTTCAATGAGCAGTTCTTC.

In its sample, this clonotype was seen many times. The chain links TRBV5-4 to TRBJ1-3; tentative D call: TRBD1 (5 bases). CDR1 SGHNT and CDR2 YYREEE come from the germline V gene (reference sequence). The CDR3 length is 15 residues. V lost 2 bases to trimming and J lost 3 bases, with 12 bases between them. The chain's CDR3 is CASSFSQGGGNTIYF. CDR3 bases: TGTGCCAGCAGCTTTTCGCAGGGAGGTGGAAACACCATATATTTT.

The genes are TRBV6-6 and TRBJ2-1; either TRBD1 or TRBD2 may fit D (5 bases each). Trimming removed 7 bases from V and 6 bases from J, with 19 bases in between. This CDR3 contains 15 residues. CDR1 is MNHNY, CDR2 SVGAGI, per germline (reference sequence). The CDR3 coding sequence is TGTGCCAGCACCCACAGCCCGGTGGGACGCAATGAGCAGTTCTTC. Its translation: CASTHSPVGRNEQFF.

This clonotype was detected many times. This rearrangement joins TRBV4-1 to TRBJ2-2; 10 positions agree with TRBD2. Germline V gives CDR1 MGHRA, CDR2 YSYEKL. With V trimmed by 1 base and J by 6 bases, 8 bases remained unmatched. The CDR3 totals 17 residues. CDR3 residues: CASSQGQLAGVAGELFF. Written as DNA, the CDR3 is TGCGCCAGCAGCCAAGGACAGCTAGCGGGAGTCGCCGGGGAGCTGTTTTTT.

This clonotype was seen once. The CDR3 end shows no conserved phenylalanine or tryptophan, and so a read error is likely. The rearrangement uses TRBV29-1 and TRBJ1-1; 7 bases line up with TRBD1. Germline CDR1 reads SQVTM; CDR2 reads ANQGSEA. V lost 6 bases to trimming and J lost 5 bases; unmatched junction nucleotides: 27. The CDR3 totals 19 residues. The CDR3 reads CSVPSLFDRVGSRMTEAFS. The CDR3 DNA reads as TGCAGCGTCCCATCTCTATTTGACAGGGTAGGCTCACGGATGACTGAAGCTTTCTCT.

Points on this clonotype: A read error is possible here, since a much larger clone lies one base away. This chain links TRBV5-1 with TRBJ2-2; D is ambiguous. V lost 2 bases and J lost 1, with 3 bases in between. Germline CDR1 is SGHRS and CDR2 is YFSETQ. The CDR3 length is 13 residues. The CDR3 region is CASSLQNTGELFF. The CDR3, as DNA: TGCGCCAGCAGCTTACAGAACACCGGGGAGCTGTTTTTT.

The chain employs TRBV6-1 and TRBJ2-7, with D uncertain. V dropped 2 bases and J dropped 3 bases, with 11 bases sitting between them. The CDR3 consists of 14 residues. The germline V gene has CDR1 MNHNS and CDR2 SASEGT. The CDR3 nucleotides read TGTGCCAGCAGTGAACACACTCGCAACTACGAGCAGTACTTC. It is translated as CASSEHTRNYEQYF.

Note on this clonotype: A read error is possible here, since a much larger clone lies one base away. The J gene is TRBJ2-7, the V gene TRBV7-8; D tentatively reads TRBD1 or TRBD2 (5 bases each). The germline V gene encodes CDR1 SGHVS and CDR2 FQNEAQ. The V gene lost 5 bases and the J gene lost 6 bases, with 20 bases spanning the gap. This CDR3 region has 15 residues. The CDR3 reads CASSRTGTQTFEQYF. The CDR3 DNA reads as TGTGCCAGCAGCCGAACCGGGACGCAAACCTTCGAGCAGTACTTC.

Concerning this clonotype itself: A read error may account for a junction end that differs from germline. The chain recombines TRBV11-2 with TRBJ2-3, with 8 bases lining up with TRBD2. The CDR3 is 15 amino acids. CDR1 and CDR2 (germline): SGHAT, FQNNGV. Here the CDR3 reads CDSSSGLVGPDTQYF. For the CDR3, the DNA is TGTGACAGCAGCTCGGGACTAGTGGGACCTGATACGCAGTATTTT. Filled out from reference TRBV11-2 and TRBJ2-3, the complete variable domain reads EAGVAQSPRYKIIEKRQSVAFWCNPISGHATLYWYQQILGQGPKLLIQFQNNGVVDDSQLPKDRFSAERLKGVDSTLKIQPAKLEDSAVYLCDSSSGLVGPDTQYFGPGTRLTVL.

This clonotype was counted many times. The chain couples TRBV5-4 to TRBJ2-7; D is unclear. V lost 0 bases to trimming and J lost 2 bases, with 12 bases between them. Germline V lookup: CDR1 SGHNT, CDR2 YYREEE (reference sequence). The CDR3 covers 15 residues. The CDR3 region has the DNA TGTGCCAGCAGCTTGGGCCAGCCTTCTGCCTACGAGCAGTACTTC. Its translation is CASSLGQPSAYEQYF. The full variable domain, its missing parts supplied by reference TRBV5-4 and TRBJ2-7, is ETGVTQSPTHLIKTRGQQVTLRCSSQSGHNTVSWYQQALGQGPQFIFQYYREEENGRGNFPPRFSGLQFPNYSSELNVNALELDDSALYLCASSLGQPSAYEQYFGPGTRLTVT.

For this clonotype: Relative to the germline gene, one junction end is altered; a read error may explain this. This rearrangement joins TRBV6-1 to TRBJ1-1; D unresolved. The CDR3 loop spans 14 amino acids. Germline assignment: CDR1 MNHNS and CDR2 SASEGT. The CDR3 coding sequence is TGTGCCAGCTGTGAAGAGGGCCCGAACGCTGAAGCTTTCTTT. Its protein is CASCEEGPNAEAFF.

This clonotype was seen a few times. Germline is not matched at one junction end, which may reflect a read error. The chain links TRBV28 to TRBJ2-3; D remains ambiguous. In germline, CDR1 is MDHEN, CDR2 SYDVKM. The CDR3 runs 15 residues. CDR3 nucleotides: TGTACCAGCAGTCTGAACCCCCGTGGGGCAGATACGCAGTATTTT. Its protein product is CTSSLNPRGADTQYF.

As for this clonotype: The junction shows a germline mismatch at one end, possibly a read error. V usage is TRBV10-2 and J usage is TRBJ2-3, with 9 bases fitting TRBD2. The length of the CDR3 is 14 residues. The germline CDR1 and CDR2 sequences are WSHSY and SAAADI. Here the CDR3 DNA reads TGCGCCAGCGGTGAGGGGGTAGCGGGAGCCCCTCAGTATTTT. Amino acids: CASGEGVAGAPQYF.

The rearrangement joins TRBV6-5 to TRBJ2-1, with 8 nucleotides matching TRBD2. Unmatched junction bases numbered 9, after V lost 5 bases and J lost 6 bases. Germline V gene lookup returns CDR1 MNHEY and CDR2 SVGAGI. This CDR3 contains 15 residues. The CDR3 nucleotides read TGTGCCAGCAGTCCCCGGGAGGGCGCCTGCAATGAGCAGTTCTTC. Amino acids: CASSPREGACNEQFF.

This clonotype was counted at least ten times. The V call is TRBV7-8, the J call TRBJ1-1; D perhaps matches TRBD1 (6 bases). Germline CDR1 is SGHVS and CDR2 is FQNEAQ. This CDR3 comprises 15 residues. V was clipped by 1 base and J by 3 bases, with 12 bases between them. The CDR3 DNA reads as TGTGCCAGCAGCTTAGGTTGGACAGAATACACTGAAGCTTTCTTT. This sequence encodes CASSLGWTEYTEAFF. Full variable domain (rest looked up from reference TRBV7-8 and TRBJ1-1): GAGVSQSPRYKVAKRGQDVALRCDPISGHVSLFWYQQALGQGPEFLTYFQNEAQLDKSGLPSDRFFAERPEGSVSTLKIQRTQQEDSAVYLCASSLGWTEYTEAFFGQGTRLTVV.